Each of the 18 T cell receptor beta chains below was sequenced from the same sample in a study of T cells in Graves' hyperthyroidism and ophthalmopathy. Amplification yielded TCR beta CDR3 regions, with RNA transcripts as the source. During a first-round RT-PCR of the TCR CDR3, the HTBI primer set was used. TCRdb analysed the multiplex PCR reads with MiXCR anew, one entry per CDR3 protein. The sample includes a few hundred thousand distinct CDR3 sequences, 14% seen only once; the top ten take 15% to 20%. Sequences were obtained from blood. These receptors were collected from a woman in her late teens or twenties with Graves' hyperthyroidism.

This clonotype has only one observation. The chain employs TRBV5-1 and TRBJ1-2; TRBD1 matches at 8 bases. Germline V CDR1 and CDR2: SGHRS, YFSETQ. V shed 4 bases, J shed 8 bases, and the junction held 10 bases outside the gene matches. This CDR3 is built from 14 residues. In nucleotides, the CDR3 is TGCGCCAGCAGCGCGACAGGGGAGAAGCGAGGCTACACCTTC. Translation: CASSATGEKRGYTF. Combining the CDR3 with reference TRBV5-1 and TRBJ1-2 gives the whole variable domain KAGVTQTPRYLIKTRGQQVTLSCSPISGHRSVSWYQQTPGQGLQFLFEYFSETQRNKGNFPGRFSGRQFSNSRSEMNVSTLELGDSALYLCASSATGEKRGYTFGSGTRLTVV.

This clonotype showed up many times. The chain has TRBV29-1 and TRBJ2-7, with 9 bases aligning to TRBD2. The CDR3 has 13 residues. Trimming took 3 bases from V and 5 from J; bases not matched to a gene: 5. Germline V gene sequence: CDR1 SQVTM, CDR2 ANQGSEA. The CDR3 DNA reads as TGCAGCGTTGACGTTAGCGGGAGCAACGAGCAGTACTTC. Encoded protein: CSVDVSGSNEQYF.

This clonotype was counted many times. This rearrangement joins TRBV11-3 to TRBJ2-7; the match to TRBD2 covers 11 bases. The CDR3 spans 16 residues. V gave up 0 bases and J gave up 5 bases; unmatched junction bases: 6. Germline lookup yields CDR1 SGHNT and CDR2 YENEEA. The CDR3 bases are TGTGCCAGCAGCTTAGACCTAGCGGGAGGTCTGGACGAGCAGTACTTC. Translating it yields CASSLDLAGGLDEQYF.

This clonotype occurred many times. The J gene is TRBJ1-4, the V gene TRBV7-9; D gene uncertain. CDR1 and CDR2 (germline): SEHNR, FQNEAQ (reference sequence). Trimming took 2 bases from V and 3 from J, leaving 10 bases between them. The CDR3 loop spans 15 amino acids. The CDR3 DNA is TGTGCCAGCAGCTTACTTGCAACGGCTAATGAAAAACTGTTTTTT. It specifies CASSLLATANEKLFF.

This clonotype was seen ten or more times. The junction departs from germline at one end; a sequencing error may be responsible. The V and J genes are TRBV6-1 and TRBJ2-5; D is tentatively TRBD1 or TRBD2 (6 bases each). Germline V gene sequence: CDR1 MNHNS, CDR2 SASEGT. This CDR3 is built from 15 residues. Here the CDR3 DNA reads TGTGCCAGCAGCGAAGGGGGGACTTCTCAAGAGACCCAGTACTTC. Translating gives CASSEGGTSQETQYF.

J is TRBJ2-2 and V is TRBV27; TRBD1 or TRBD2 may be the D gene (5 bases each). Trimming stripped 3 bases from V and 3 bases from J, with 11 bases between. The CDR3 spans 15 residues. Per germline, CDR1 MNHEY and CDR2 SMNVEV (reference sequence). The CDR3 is CASSLVGTYTGELFF. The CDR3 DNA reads TGTGCCAGCAGTTTGGTCGGGACCTACACCGGGGAGCTGTTTTTT.

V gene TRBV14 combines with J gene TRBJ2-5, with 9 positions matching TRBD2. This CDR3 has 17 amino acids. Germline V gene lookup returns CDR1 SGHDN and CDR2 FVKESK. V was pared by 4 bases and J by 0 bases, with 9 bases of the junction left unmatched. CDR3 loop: CASSPLASGAYQETQYF. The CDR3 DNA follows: TGTGCCAGCAGCCCCCTGGCTAGCGGGGCATACCAAGAGACCCAGTACTTC.

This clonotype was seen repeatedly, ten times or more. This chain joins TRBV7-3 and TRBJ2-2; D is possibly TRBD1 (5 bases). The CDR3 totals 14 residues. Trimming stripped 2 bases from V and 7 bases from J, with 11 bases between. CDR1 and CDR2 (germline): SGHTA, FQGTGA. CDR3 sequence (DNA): TGTGCCAGCAGCTTATCAGGGCAACACGGGGAGCTGTTTTTT. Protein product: CASSLSGQHGELFF.

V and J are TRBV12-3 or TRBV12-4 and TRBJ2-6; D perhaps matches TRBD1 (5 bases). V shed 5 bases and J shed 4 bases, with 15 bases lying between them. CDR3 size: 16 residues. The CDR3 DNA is TGTGCCAGCAGTCCCCAGCAGGGCTCCGGGGCCAACGTCCTGACTTTC. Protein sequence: CASSPQQGSGANVLTF.

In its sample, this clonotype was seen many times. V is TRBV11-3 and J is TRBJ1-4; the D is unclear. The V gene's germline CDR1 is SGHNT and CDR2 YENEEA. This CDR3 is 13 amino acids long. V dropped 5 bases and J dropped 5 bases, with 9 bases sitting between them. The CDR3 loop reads CASSEDTNEKLFF. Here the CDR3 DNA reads TGTGCCAGCAGCGAAGACACGAATGAAAAACTGTTTTTT.

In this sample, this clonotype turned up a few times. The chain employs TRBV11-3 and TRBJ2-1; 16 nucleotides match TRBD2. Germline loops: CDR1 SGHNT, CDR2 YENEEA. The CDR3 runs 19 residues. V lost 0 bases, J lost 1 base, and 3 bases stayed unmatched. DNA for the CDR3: TGTGCCAGCAGCTTAGAGGGACTAGCGGGAGGGCCATCCTACAATGAGCAGTTCTTC. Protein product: CASSLEGLAGGPSYNEQFF.

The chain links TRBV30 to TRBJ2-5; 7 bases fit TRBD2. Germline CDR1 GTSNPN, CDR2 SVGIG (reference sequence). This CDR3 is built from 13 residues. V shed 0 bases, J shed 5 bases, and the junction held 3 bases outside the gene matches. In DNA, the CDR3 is TGTGCCTGGAGTGTTCGGCGGGAGGAGACCCAGTACTTC. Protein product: CAWSVRREETQYF.

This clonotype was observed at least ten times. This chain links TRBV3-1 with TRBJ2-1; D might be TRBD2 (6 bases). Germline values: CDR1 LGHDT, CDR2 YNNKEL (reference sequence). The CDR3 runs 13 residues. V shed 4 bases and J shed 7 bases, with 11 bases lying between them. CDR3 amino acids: CASSPRRGNEQFF. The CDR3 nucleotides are TGTGCCAGCAGCCCTCGGAGGGGAAATGAGCAGTTCTTC.

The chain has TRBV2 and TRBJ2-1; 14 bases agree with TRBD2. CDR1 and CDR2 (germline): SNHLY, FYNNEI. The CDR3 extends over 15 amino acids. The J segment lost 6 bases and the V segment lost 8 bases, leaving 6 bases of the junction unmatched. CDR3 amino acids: CASGTSGSNGNEQFF. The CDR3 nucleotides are TGTGCCAGCGGGACTAGCGGGAGCAATGGCAATGAGCAGTTCTTC.

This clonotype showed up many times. The CDR3, as DNA: TGTGCCTGGAACCGGGACAGCGGCGGCTACACCTTC. Protein sequence: CAWNRDSGGYTF. The J gene is TRBJ1-2, the V gene TRBV30; 7 nucleotides line up with TRBD1. J was trimmed by 8 bases and V by 4 bases; bases with no gene match: 7. This CDR3 is 12 amino acids long. Germline assignment: CDR1 GTSNPN and CDR2 SVGIG (reference sequence). Variable domain in full (rest from reference TRBV30 and TRBJ1-2): SQTIHQWPATLVQPVGSPLSLECTVEGTSNPNLYWYRQAAGRGLQLLFYSVGIGQISSEVPQNLSASRPQDRQFILSSKKLLLSDSGFYLCAWNRDSGGYTFGSGTRLTVV.

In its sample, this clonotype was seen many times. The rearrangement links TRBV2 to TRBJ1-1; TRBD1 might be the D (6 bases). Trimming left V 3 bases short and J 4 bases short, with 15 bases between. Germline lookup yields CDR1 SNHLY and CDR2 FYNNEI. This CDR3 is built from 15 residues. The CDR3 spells CASSDRGGGGTEAFF. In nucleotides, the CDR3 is TGTGCCAGCAGTGACAGGGGAGGGGGGGGCACTGAAGCTTTCTTT.

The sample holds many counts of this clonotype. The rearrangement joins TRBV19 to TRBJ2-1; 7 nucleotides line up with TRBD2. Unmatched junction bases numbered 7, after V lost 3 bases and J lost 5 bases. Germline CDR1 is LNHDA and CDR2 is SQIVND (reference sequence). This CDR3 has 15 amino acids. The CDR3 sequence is CASSMGSSGDNEQFF. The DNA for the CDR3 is TGTGCCAGTAGTATGGGGTCTAGCGGCGACAATGAGCAGTTCTTC.

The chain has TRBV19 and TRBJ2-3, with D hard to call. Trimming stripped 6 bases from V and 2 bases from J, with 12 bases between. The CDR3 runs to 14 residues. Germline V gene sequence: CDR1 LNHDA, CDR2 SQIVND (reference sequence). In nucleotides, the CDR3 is TGTGCCAGTAGGAGCTTGGGGTTCACAGATACGCAGTATTTT. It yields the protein CASRSLGFTDTQYF.